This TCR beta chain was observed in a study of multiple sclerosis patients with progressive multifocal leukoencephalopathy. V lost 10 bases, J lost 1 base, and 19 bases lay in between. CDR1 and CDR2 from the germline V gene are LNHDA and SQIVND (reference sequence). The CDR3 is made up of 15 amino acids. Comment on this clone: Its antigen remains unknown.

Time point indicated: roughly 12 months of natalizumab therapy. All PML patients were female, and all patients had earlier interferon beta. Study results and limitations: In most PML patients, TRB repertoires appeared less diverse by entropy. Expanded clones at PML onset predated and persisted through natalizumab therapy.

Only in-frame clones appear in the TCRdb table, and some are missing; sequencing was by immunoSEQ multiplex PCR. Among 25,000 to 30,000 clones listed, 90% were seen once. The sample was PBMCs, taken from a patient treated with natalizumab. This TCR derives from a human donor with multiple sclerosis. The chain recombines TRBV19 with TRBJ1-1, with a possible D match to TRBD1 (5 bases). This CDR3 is CATTPPGTANTEAFF. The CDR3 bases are TGTGCCACCACCCCGCCCGGGACGGCGAACACTGAAGCTTTCTTT.